A single sample is the source of the 25 T cell receptor beta chains below, sequenced in a study of T cells in Graves' hyperthyroidism and ophthalmopathy. Authors of the study amplified TCR beta CDR3 regions from RNA transcripts. The TCR CDR3 was amplified in a first-round RT-PCR using the HTBI primer set. A single record per CDR3 protein comes from TCRdb applying MiXCR to the multiplex PCR reads. Of about 380,000 distinct CDR3 sequences in the sample, approximately 18% are singletons; the top ten hold less than 45%. Sequenced: blood. These receptors were taken from a man younger than 35 with Graves' ophthalmopathy.

This clonotype was recorded at least ten times. The chain recombines TRBV6-1 with TRBJ1-1; D unclear. V was clipped by 5 bases and J by 2 bases, with 12 bases between them. The CDR3 has 14 amino acids. Germline values: CDR1 MNHNS, CDR2 SASEGT. CDR3 nucleotide sequence: TGTGCCAGCAGTCCCACGGTAAGAAACACTGAAGCTTTCTTT. Amino acid sequence: CASSPTVRNTEAFF.

This clonotype has ten or more counts. The V call is TRBV2, the J call TRBJ1-6; 7 bases fit TRBD1. CDR1 and CDR2 from the germline V gene are SNHLY and FYNNEI. The CDR3 length is 18 residues. V lost 4 bases and J lost 0; bases outside the gene matches: 9. Here the CDR3 reads CASSVRGDSASYNSPLHF. The CDR3 DNA reads TGTGCCAGCAGTGTGCGGGGGGACAGCGCCTCCTATAATTCACCCCTCCACTTT.

The V and J genes are TRBV5-1 and TRBJ2-7; 9 bases agree with TRBD2. CDR3 length: 15 residues. V lost 4 bases and J lost 2; bases outside the gene matches: 7. Looked up from germline, CDR1 is SGHRS and CDR2 is YFSETQ. CDR3 DNA sequence: TGCGCCAGCAGCCCCGGTGGCGGGGGGGCCTACGAGCAGTACTTC. It is translated as CASSPGGGGAYEQYF.

This clonotype has a handful of counts. This rearrangement joins TRBV18 to TRBJ2-3; D possibly corresponds to TRBD1 (6 bases). The CDR3 is 17 amino acids. Germline V lookup: CDR1 KGHSH, CDR2 LQKENI. V was shortened by 3 bases and J by 2 bases, with 18 bases between the two germline ends. The CDR3 protein is CASSPPATGLYTDTQYF. CDR3 bases: TGTGCCAGCTCACCTCCAGCAACAGGGCTATACACAGATACGCAGTATTTT.

This clonotype has at least ten counts. The chain uses TRBV6-1 and TRBJ1-3; no clear D gene. CDR3 size: 17 residues. V was pared by 0 bases and J by 0 bases, with 12 bases between. Germline loops: CDR1 MNHNS, CDR2 SASEGT. This CDR3 is CASSEAPAGLSGNTIYF. CDR3 coding DNA: TGTGCCAGCAGTGAAGCCCCGGCAGGTCTCTCTGGAAACACCATATATTTT.

The V call is TRBV11-3, the J call TRBJ2-7; the D gene is possibly TRBD1 (6 bases). CDR1 SGHNT and CDR2 YENEEA come from the germline V gene. Between the trimmed V and J ends, which lost 0 bases and 7 bases, there was a span of 7 bases. The CDR3 consists of 12 residues. The CDR3 region is CASSLDGQEQYF. CDR3 coding DNA: TGTGCCAGCAGCTTAGACGGACAGGAGCAGTACTTC.

This clonotype was found many times. The chain combines TRBV2 with TRBJ2-5, with no clear D. The CDR3 is 14 residues long. Trimming shortened V by 2 bases and J by 2 bases, and 9 bases separated the two germline ends. Germline V gives CDR1 SNHLY, CDR2 FYNNEI. The DNA for the CDR3 is TGTGCCAGCAGTGAATGGTCCAAACAAGAGACCCAGTACTTC. Translation gives CASSEWSKQETQYF. The full variable domain, its missing parts supplied by reference TRBV2 and TRBJ2-5, is EPEVTQTPSHQVTQMGQEVILRCVPISNHLYFYWYRQILGQKVEFLVSFYNNEISEKSEIFDDQFSVERPDGSNFTLKIRSTKLEDSAMYFCASSEWSKQETQYFGPGTRLLVL.

The gene calls are TRBV4-3 and TRBJ1-5; TRBD1 aligns across 10 bases. Germline lookup yields CDR1 LGHNA and CDR2 YSLEER. Germline trimming cut 1 base from V and 7 bases from J; bases unmatched to any gene: 10. This CDR3 has 17 residues. This CDR3 reads CASSQALDRGRGQPQHF. In nucleotides, the CDR3 is TGCGCCAGCAGCCAAGCGTTAGACAGGGGGCGAGGACAGCCCCAGCATTTT.

This clonotype was found many times. This sequence joins TRBV10-3 and TRBJ1-1; D call uncertain. V gave up 4 bases and J gave up 1 base, with 10 bases separating them. The CDR3 contains 14 residues. CDR1 is ENHRY, CDR2 SYGVKD, per germline. CDR3 sequence: CAISGTAANTEAFF. For the CDR3, the DNA is TGTGCCATCAGTGGTACCGCTGCGAACACTGAAGCTTTCTTT.

This clonotype appeared a few times. CDR3 amino acids: CASSQGSRDYNEQFF. CDR3 sequence (DNA): TGTGCCAGCAGCCAAGGGTCCCGGGACTACAATGAGCAGTTCTTC. This chain links TRBV3-1 with TRBJ2-1; D perhaps matches TRBD2 (5 bases). Trimming removed 1 base at V and 3 bases at J, with 10 bases between. The germline gives CDR1 LGHDT, CDR2 YNNKEL (reference sequence). The CDR3 covers 15 residues.

The CDR3, as DNA: TGTGCCAGCAGCCCCGGGACAGGAACCACAGATACGCAGTATTTT. Translation gives CASSPGTGTTDTQYF. The chain recombines TRBV2 with TRBJ2-3, with TRBD1 identical over 8 bases. This CDR3 has 15 residues. Germline V gene lookup returns CDR1 SNHLY and CDR2 FYNNEI. The J segment lost 2 bases and the V segment lost 6 bases, leaving 7 bases of the junction unmatched.

In regard to this clonotype: With a much larger clone just one base away, this may be a read error. V and J are TRBV7-9 and TRBJ2-3; a weak D match, TRBD2 (5 bases). The CDR3 length is 17 residues. V lost 4 bases, J lost 2 bases, and 19 bases lay in between. Germline-derived CDR1 and CDR2 are SEHNR and FQNEAQ (reference sequence). CDR3 sequence reads: CASSSPEGSTNTDTQYF. The CDR3 DNA is TGTGCCAGCAGCTCCCCAGAGGGATCAACTAACACAGATACGCAGTATTTT.

This clonotype was seen more than once but under ten times. The V call is TRBV24-1, the J call TRBJ2-3; no clear D. Trimming pared 3 bases from V and 0 bases from J, leaving 6 bases between. This CDR3 is built from 14 residues. Germline-derived CDR1 and CDR2 are KGHDR and SFDVKD. Here the CDR3 reads CATSDLDSTDTQYF. The CDR3 coding sequence is TGTGCCACCAGTGATCTTGACAGCACAGATACGCAGTATTTT.

This clonotype was counted ten times or more. The chain uses TRBV7-9 and TRBJ1-1, with unresolved D. CDR3 size: 15 residues. Trimming stripped 7 bases from V and 1 base from J, with 16 bases between. Germline CDR1 reads SEHNR; CDR2 reads FQNEAQ (reference sequence). The CDR3 here is CASIRPGTTNTEAFF. DNA for the CDR3: TGTGCCAGCATCCGTCCGGGAACGACGAACACTGAAGCTTTCTTT.

The chain combines TRBV24-1 with TRBJ2-1, with 7 bases aligning to TRBD1. Germline V gene sequence: CDR1 KGHDR, CDR2 SFDVKD. The CDR3 has 15 amino acids. V was pared by 5 bases and J by 5 bases, with 8 bases of the junction left unmatched. The CDR3 bases are TGTGCCACCAGTGCCCGTTGGGGGACAGACAATGAGCAGTTCTTC. This translates into CATSARWGTDNEQFF.

This clonotype was observed many times. The gene calls are TRBV12-3 or TRBV12-4 and TRBJ2-3; maybe TRBD1 (5 bases). Trimming removed 5 bases from V and 0 bases from J, with 9 bases in between. There are 14 residues in the CDR3. CDR3 amino acids: CASSHRSSTDTQYF. The CDR3 coding sequence is TGTGCCAGCAGTCACAGGTCTAGCACAGATACGCAGTATTTT.

This clonotype was picked up a small number of times. A read error may explain this, as a much larger clone is one base away. This rearrangement joins TRBV6-2 or TRBV6-3 to TRBJ2-7; no firm D call. CDR1 is MNHEY, CDR2 SVGEGT, per germline. V was clipped by 0 bases and J by 7 bases, with 7 bases between them. The length of the CDR3 is 12 residues. Written as DNA, the CDR3 is TGTGCCAGCAGTTACTCAGGCCAGGAGCAGTACTTC. The encoded protein is CASSYSGQEQYF.

This clonotype has a handful of counts. This clone may be a read error of a much larger clone one base away. The V call is TRBV7-2, the J call TRBJ1-2; D is ambiguous. This CDR3 has 11 amino acids. In germline, CDR1 is SGHTA, CDR2 FQGNSA. CDR3 protein: CANSATYGYTF. The CDR3 coding sequence is TGTGCCAACAGCGCCACCTATGGCTACACCTTC.

The J gene is TRBJ2-1, the V gene TRBV12-3 or TRBV12-4; 11 bases map to TRBD1. Trimming at V came to 5 bases and at J to 2 bases, leaving 8 bases not matched to a gene. This CDR3 is built from 17 residues. In DNA form, the CDR3 reads TGTGCCAGCAGTAACCCGGGACAGGGGGTACCCTACAATGAGCAGTTCTTC. It codes for CASSNPGQGVPYNEQFF.

This clonotype was seen many times. V and J are TRBV2 and TRBJ2-1; 11 bases line up with TRBD1. Per germline, CDR1 SNHLY and CDR2 FYNNEI. J was trimmed by 3 bases and V by 11 bases; bases with no gene match: 9. The CDR3 runs 15 residues. The CDR3 coding sequence is TGTGCCGACAAATCCGGGACAGGGGGCTACAATGAGCAGTTCTTC. This codes for CADKSGTGGYNEQFF.

The V call is TRBV20-1, the J call TRBJ2-1, with 9 bases matching TRBD1. CDR1 is DFQATT and CDR2 is SNEGSKA in the germline V gene (reference sequence). V trimming: 5 bases; J trimming: 2 bases; junction bases outside the gene matches: 4. CDR3 size: 14 residues. Here the CDR3 reads CSAQQGAPYNEQFF. For the CDR3, the DNA is TGCAGTGCTCAACAGGGGGCCCCCTACAATGAGCAGTTCTTC.

In its sample, this clonotype was seen many times. The gene calls are TRBV20-1 and TRBJ2-5; D is unresolved. The CDR3 contains 11 residues. Looked up from germline, CDR1 is DFQATT and CDR2 is SNEGSKA (reference sequence). Trimming pared 4 bases from V and 2 bases from J, leaving 5 bases between. The chain's CDR3 is CSAIQQETQYF. The DNA for the CDR3 is TGCAGTGCTATACAGCAAGAGACCCAGTACTTC.

This clonotype was picked up many times. The gene calls are TRBV28 and TRBJ1-2, with 9 nucleotides matching TRBD1. Germline assignment: CDR1 MDHEN and CDR2 SYDVKM. Trimming took 4 bases from V and 5 from J; bases not matched to a gene: 2. The CDR3 runs to 13 residues. For the CDR3, the DNA is TGTGCCAGCAGTTCACAGGGGGCATATGGCTACACCTTC. It codes for CASSSQGAYGYTF.

This clonotype was detected ten times or more. The chain has TRBV7-9 and TRBJ2-7; D unresolved. The CDR3 loop spans 13 amino acids. Trimming removed 7 bases at V and 6 bases at J, with 16 bases between. In germline, CDR1 is SEHNR, CDR2 FQNEAQ (reference sequence). CDR3: CASTFPGLGEQYF. The CDR3 region has the DNA TGTGCCAGCACCTTCCCGGGCCTGGGCGAGCAGTACTTC.

In this sample, this clonotype turned up many times. The chain links TRBV13 to TRBJ1-1, with 8 bases identical to TRBD1. The junction had 9 bases not matched to a gene; V was cut back by 3 bases and J by 0 bases. This CDR3 spans 17 amino acids. Per the germline V gene, CDR1 is PRHDT and CDR2 is FYEKMQ (reference sequence). The CDR3 sequence is CASSFPSDRAMNTEAFF. The CDR3 region has the DNA TGTGCCAGCAGCTTCCCATCGGACAGGGCCATGAACACTGAAGCTTTCTTT.